These 10 T cell receptor beta chains came from one sample sequenced in a study of blood T cell repertoires in COVID-19. Measured with immunoSEQ multiplex PCR; TCRdb has only the in-frame clones, and not every one. The data show approximately 160,000 clones, roughly 90% seen once. Sequenced sample: peripheral blood. All receptors derive from a man in his sixties with active or convalescent COVID-19.

CDR3 nucleotide sequence: TGTGCCAGCAGCTTAGTCGGACAGGGAGTAACTGAAGCTTTCTTT. It translates to CASSLVGQGVTEAFF. The chain joins TRBV7-9 to TRBJ1-1, with 8 bases lining up with TRBD1. Germline V gene sequence: CDR1 SEHNR, CDR2 FQNEAQ (reference sequence). Trimming cost V 1 base and J 5 bases; bases outside gene matches: 6. The CDR3 totals 15 residues.

The chain recombines TRBV19 with TRBJ1-6; D unclear. V lost 3 bases and J lost 1, with 4 bases in between. CDR3 size: 14 residues. Germline V CDR1 and CDR2: LNHDA, SQIVND (reference sequence). The CDR3 DNA reads TGTGCCAGTAGTATGAGGTCCTATAATTCACCCCTCCACTTT. Translating gives CASSMRSYNSPLHF.

The chain combines TRBV6-5 with TRBJ1-2; 7 bases line up with TRBD1. The V gene end was trimmed by 5 bases and the J gene end by 2 bases; junction bases not matched to a gene: 2. Germline loops: CDR1 MNHEY, CDR2 SVGAGI. The CDR3 totals 13 residues. CDR3 coding DNA: TGTGCCAGCAGTCACAGGGGAAACTATGGCTACACCTTC. This codes for CASSHRGNYGYTF.

The CDR3 sequence: CASSQETGLALREQYF. The DNA for the CDR3 is TGTGCCAGCAGCCAAGAAACGGGACTAGCTCTCCGGGAGCAGTACTTC. The chain couples TRBV4-2 to TRBJ2-7, with 9 bases aligning to TRBD2. With V trimmed by 0 bases and J by 7 bases, 10 bases remained unmatched. CDR3 length: 16 amino acids. The germline CDR1 and CDR2 sequences are LGHNA and YNFKEQ.

The V gene is TRBV27, the J gene TRBJ1-1; a possible D gene is TRBD1 (5 bases). The V and J ends lost 3 bases and 5 bases respectively, with 13 bases between them. The CDR3 totals 14 residues. The germline V gene has CDR1 MNHEY and CDR2 SMNVEV (reference sequence). CDR3 protein: CASSFSRGGTEAFF. The CDR3, as DNA: TGTGCCAGCAGTTTTTCTAGGGGCGGAACTGAAGCTTTCTTT.

V gene TRBV10-3 combines with J gene TRBJ2-3, with 12 bases lining up with TRBD2. The CDR3 extends over 16 amino acids. With V trimmed by 7 bases and J by 4 bases, 9 bases remained unmatched. The germline gives CDR1 ENHRY, CDR2 SYGVKD. The CDR3: CAINLAGGPSADTQYF. The CDR3 DNA reads as TGTGCCATCAACCTAGCGGGGGGGCCGAGCGCAGATACGCAGTATTTT.

This clone was picked up one time. V gene TRBV5-1 combines with J gene TRBJ1-2, with 7 bases fitting TRBD1. The CDR3 totals 17 residues. Germline V lookup: CDR1 SGHRS, CDR2 YFSETQ. Unmatched junction bases numbered 8, after V lost 0 bases and J lost 0 bases. The CDR3 region has the DNA TGCGCCAGCAGCTTGGCGCTGACAGGGCGAGCTAACTATGGCTACACCTTC. The encoded protein is CASSLALTGRANYGYTF.

V usage is TRBV19 and J usage is TRBJ1-6; no definite D call. Trimming left V 6 bases short and J 0 bases short, with 18 bases between. The CDR3 spans 18 residues. Per germline, CDR1 LNHDA and CDR2 SQIVND (reference sequence). This CDR3 reads CASSPRTPGSSYNSPLHF. CDR3 sequence (DNA): TGTGCCAGTAGCCCCCGGACCCCCGGGAGCTCCTATAATTCACCCCTCCACTTT.

The chain carries TRBV29-1 and TRBJ1-1; 9 positions match TRBD1. CDR3 length: 13 amino acids. Germline V lookup: CDR1 SQVTM, CDR2 ANQGSEA. With V trimmed by 8 bases and J by 1 base, 5 bases remained unmatched. CDR3 sequence (DNA): TGCAGCTATGTGGGACAGGGGAACACTGAAGCTTTCTTT. Protein sequence: CSYVGQGNTEAFF.

J is TRBJ1-1 and V is TRBV30; 12 bases align to TRBD1. From germline, CDR1 is GTSNPN and CDR2 SVGIG (reference sequence). This CDR3 comprises 16 residues. V gave up 8 bases and J gave up 1 base; unmatched junction bases: 11. The CDR3 is CARSRDRGLENTEAFF. The CDR3 DNA reads TGTGCCCGAAGTAGGGACAGGGGGCTAGAGAACACTGAAGCTTTCTTT.